The rows below give T cell receptor beta chains drawn from one sample of a study of CD8 T cells in Susac syndrome. MiXCR was run by TCRdb on the immunoSEQ multiplex PCR reads, yielding one entry per CDR3 protein. Among tens of thousands of distinct CDR3 sequences listed, 96% were seen once. The sample was CD8+ T cells from PBMCs. Source of these receptors: a human donor with Susac syndrome. Each CDR3 is given with its conserved first and last residue. Fields, in order: D gene, J gene, V gene, CDR3 DNA, CDR3 protein. D genes are given only for firm matches.

>-|TRBJ1-1|TRBV7-9
TGTGCCAGCAGCCCCGAGGTACGGCTGAATGAAGCTTTCTTT
CASSPEVRLNEAFF
>-|TRBJ1-2|TRBV11-2
TGTGCCAGCAGCTTATACGGTCGCGGCTACACCTTC
CASSLYGRGYTF
>-|TRBJ1-2|TRBV6-6
TGTGCCAGCAGCTCATACCCGGATATGCATGGCTACACCTTC
CASSSYPDMHGYTF
>-|TRBJ2-7|TRBV20-1
TGCAGTGCGTATAACAGAGATTCCTACGAGCAGTACTTC
CSAYNRDSYEQYF
>-|TRBJ2-3|TRBV20-1
TGCAGTGCTAGTCACCCGGGGCACACAGATACGCAGTATTTT
CSASHPGHTDTQYF
>-|TRBJ2-3|TRBV5-1
TGCGCCAGCAGCTTCCAAATACGCACAGATACGCAGTATTTT
CASSFQIRTDTQYF
>-|TRBJ2-7|TRBV9
TGTGCCAGCAGCCTCGGACCTAGGGATTACGAGCAGTACTTC
CASSLGPRDYEQYF
>TRBD2|TRBJ2-7|TRBV20-1
TGCAGTGCTAGAGCCCGGACTAGCGGGGGTCCCTACGAGCAGTACTTC
CSARARTSGGPYEQYF
>-|TRBJ2-3|TRBV5-1
TGCGCCAGCAGGGTATCTAGCGACACAGATACGCAGTATTTT
CASRVSSDTDTQYF
>-|TRBJ2-7|TRBV5-1
TGCGCCAGCAGCTTGGAGGCAGGGTTTGACGAGCAGTACTTC
CASSLEAGFDEQYF
>-|TRBJ1-2|TRBV12-3/TRBV12-4
TGTGCCAGCAGTACCACAGGGACCAACTATGGCTACACCTTC
CASSTTGTNYGYTF
>-|TRBJ2-3|TRBV27
TGTGCCAGCAGCATCCCGGGTCGGGGAGATACGCAGTATTTT
CASSIPGRGDTQYF
>TRBD2|TRBJ2-2|TRBV4-2
TGTGCCAGCAGCCAAGATGGGGGGGTCGGCGCCGGGGAGCTGTTTTTT
CASSQDGGVGAGELFF
>TRBD1|TRBJ1-1|TRBV10-3
TGTGCCAGTTGGACAGGGGGTGGATTGGATGAAGCTTTCTTT
CASWTGGGLDEAFF
>-|TRBJ1-5|TRBV6-5
TGTGCCAGCAGTTACGGGTCAGTCAATCAGCCCCAGCATTTT
CASSYGSVNQPQHF
>-|TRBJ2-3|TRBV11-2
TGTGCCAGCAGCTTGCATGGAGATACGCAGTATTTT
CASSLHGDTQYF
>-|TRBJ2-1|TRBV5-1
TGCGCCAGCAGCATGGGGGGACAGATTCTCTACAATGAGCAGTTCTTC
CASSMGGQILYNEQFF